The source of this T cell receptor (beta chain) is a study of OX40 agonist ivuxolimab in advanced cancers. The V gene's germline CDR1 is SGDLS and CDR2 YYNGEE. Trimming cost V 0 bases and J 2 bases; bases outside gene matches: 6. There are 16 residues in the CDR3. Profiling relied on immunoSEQ multiplex PCR, and the TCRdb table lists in-frame clones only, not all of them. This sample yields about 62,000 clones, of which around 80% are seen a single time; about 1% belongs to the top ten. The sequencing used CD4+ or CD8+ T cells sorted from blood, collected in a trial of the OX40 agonist ivuxolimab. The V and J genes are TRBV9 and TRBJ1-2; 8 bases map to TRBD1. The sequence was collected from an adult with an advanced solid tumor such as melanoma, head and neck, liver or kidney cancer. DNA of the CDR3: TGTGCCAGCAGCGTAGAAGGGTACAGGGGGAACTATGGCTACACCTTC. Protein sequence: CASSVEGYRGNYGYTF. Full variable domain (remainder filled in from reference TRBV9 and TRBJ1-2): DSGVTQTPKHLITATGQRVTLRCSPRSGDLSVYWYQQSLDQGLQFLIQYYNGEERAKGNILERFSAQQFPDLHSELNLSSLELGDSALYFCASSVEGYRGNYGYTFGSGTRLTVV.